The clone carrying this T cell receptor beta chain was recorded many times. Its cognate antigen is unknown. This record belongs to a study of CD8 T cells in ankylosing spondylitis. Findings and limits, study-wide: A motif of several highly homologous TCR beta variants was seen as apparently characteristic of ankylosing spondylitis blood. The authors reported significant enrichment of disease-linked clones in matched ankylosing spondylitis synovial fluid. Earlier authors reported some of these motif variants in reactive arthritis synovial fluid and blood.

Germline V gene data show CDR1 as SGDLS and CDR2 as YYNGEE. This CDR3 contains 15 residues. J lost 2 bases, V lost 5 bases, and 4 bases had no gene match. Making the TCR beta libraries involved quantitative 5'-RACE with molecular barcodes. TCRdb reprocessed the 5' RACE reads with MiXCR, giving one entry per CDR3 protein. The table has 500,000 or so distinct CDR3 sequences, 5.3% seen once. The receptor comes from a male donor with ankylosing spondylitis. The gene calls are TRBV9 and TRBJ2-1; 10 bases align to TRBD2. The specimen was blood, either unsorted or a sorted T cell fraction (not recorded which). The CDR3 reads CASRPSGGAYNEQFF. For the CDR3, the DNA is TGTGCCAGCAGACCCAGCGGGGGGGCCTACAATGAGCAGTTCTTC. Together with reference TRBV9 and TRBJ2-1, the CDR3 gives the full variable domain: DSGVTQTPKHLITATGQRVTLRCSPRSGDLSVYWYQQSLDQGLQFLIQYYNGEERAKGNILERFSAQQFPDLHSELNLSSLELGDSALYFCASRPSGGAYNEQFFGPGTRLTVL.